This T cell receptor (beta chain) appears in the sequencing data of a study of cytomegalovirus exposure and HLA in healthy donors. 13 Jbeta primers and 60 Vbeta primers were used for the PCR. Sequencing was performed with immunoSEQ multiplex PCR; in TCRdb, only in-frame clones are kept and a portion is missing. This sample's table reports 100,000 to 150,000 clones. Looked up from germline, CDR1 is MRHNA and CDR2 is SNTAGT. This CDR3 region has 13 residues. Losses at the gene ends were 6 bases for V and 8 bases for J; bases not matched to a gene: 6. The study sampled nominally healthy donors, though unrecorded immune exposures were likely. Regarding this clone: Its antigen is unidentified.

Study results and limitations: When a later analysis compared HLA-associated TCR beta chains with equally common others, the HLA-associated chains turned out to be more clonally expanded and to have lower generation probabilities.

The sequence was obtained from a middle-aged woman in good health and CMV-seropositive. The chain combines TRBV6-4 with TRBJ2-2; 7 positions agree with TRBD2. Material: PBMCs. CDR3 region: CASRETSAGELFF. The DNA of the CDR3 is TGTGCCAGCAGGGAAACTAGCGCTGGGGAGCTGTTTTTT.